These T cell receptor beta chains were read from a single sample in a study of blood T cells in healthy people across ages. TCRdb processed the 5' RACE reads anew with MiXCR; each CDR3 protein has one entry. The sample holds about 1.8 million distinct CDR3 sequences, 49% seen once. Sequences were obtained from blood. The receptors stem from a middle-aged woman in good health. Both conserved end residues are part of each CDR3. A D gene is named only where the DNA matches it firmly. Part of the rows lack a size; the others show once, few, many or a class for expanded clones.

CDR3 DNA	CDR3 protein	D gene	J gene	clone size	V gene
TGCAGTGCTAGACCATTTGGACAGTTTTTTAACTATGGCTACACCTTC	CSARPFGQFFNYGYTF	.	TRBJ1-2	.	TRBV20-1
TGTGCCAGCAGTGTCGAGAGGAACACTGAAGCTTTCTTT	CASSVERNTEAFF	.	TRBJ1-1	.	TRBV6-4
TGTGCCAGCAGTGAACGCAAGGGCGAGACCCAGTACTTC	CASSERKGETQYF	.	TRBJ2-5	few	TRBV6-1
TGCGCCAGCAGCCCAGGGGGCTCAAGGCCCTACAATGAGCAGTTCTTC	CASSPGGSRPYNEQFF	TRBD1	TRBJ2-1	.	TRBV5-1
TGTGCCAGCAGTTACCCCGTCTATGAGCAGTTCTTC	CASSYPVYEQFF	.	TRBJ2-1	.	TRBV6-2/TRBV6-3
TGTGCCAGCAGCGCAACCGTGGTAGGGCGCACAGATACGCAGTATTTT	CASSATVVGRTDTQYF	.	TRBJ2-3	.	TRBV7-3
TGTGCCAGCAGCGCCCCGGGACGGAATAACAATGAGCAGTTCTTC	CASSAPGRNNNEQFF	.	TRBJ2-1	.	TRBV9
TGTGCCAGCAGCCATGCTTGGGTGGCGCAGTATTTT	CASSHAWVAQYF	.	TRBJ2-3	.	TRBV3-1
TGCAGTGCTGGGGACGGAGGGAACGAGCAGTACTTC	CSAGDGGNEQYF	.	TRBJ2-7	.	TRBV20-1
TGCAGTGCTAGAGCTGGACAGGGCGGAATTAATGAAAAACTGTTTTTT	CSARAGQGGINEKLFF	TRBD1	TRBJ1-4	.	TRBV20-1
TGTGCCAGCAGCTTAGTGACGGACAGCTATGGCTACACCTTC	CASSLVTDSYGYTF	.	TRBJ1-2	.	TRBV7-9
TGTGCCAGCAGCCTTTGGAGGCCCTCCCCCTACGAGCAGTACTTC	CASSLWRPSPYEQYF	.	TRBJ2-7	.	TRBV7-2
TGCGCCAGCAGCTTGGCCCCGGGACAGAGGAGCACAGATACGCAGTATTTT	CASSLAPGQRSTDTQYF	TRBD1	TRBJ2-3	.	TRBV5-1
TGCAGTGCTAGACCTCCCCCCCCCGCCGGGACTCGGGATAATCAGCCCCAGCATTTT	CSARPPPPAGTRDNQPQHF	.	TRBJ1-5	.	TRBV20-1
TGCGCCAGCAGCTGGGGACAGGGCGCTTCACCCCTCCACTTT	CASSWGQGASPLHF	TRBD1	TRBJ1-6	.	TRBV5-1
TGTGCCAGCAGTTACCCCACAGGGGGAGGAAGGAACGCTGAAGCTTTCTTT	CASSYPTGGGRNAEAFF	TRBD1	TRBJ1-1	once	TRBV6-2/TRBV6-3
TGCGCCAGCAGCCCGGGACAGGGGACGTACTTC	CASSPGQGTYF	TRBD1	TRBJ2-5	few	TRBV5-1
TGTGCCAGCAGTGAAGCGCTCACCACAGATACGCAGTATTTT	CASSEALTTDTQYF	.	TRBJ2-3	few	TRBV2
TGCGCCAGCAGCGAGGACAGGGGGGTCCTTAACTATGGCTACACCTTC	CASSEDRGVLNYGYTF	TRBD1	TRBJ1-2	.	TRBV4-3
TGTGCCACAAGACTCGAGCAGCAAGCCAAAAACATTCAGTACTTC	CATRLEQQAKNIQYF	.	TRBJ2-4	.	TRBV6-2/TRBV6-3
TGTGCCAGCAGCTTAGTAGGGGGGACTAGCAGGAGAGATACGCAGTATTTT	CASSLVGGTSRRDTQYF	TRBD2	TRBJ2-3	.	TRBV7-9
TGTGCCAGCAGCCGGACAGGGATAGGGGGAAATGGCTACACCTTC	CASSRTGIGGNGYTF	TRBD1	TRBJ1-2	.	TRBV4-2
TGTGCCGGCGGAAGCGGGGGGGCCTCCACAGATACGCAGTATTTT	CAGGSGGASTDTQYF	TRBD2	TRBJ2-3	.	TRBV7-9
TGCGCCAGCAGCCAAGTATCGCAGGGGGGAAAGGAGCAGTACTTC	CASSQVSQGGKEQYF	.	TRBJ2-5	few	TRBV4-3
TGTGCCAGCAGCTTAGGGGACTACCCCTACAATGAGCAGTTCTTC	CASSLGDYPYNEQFF	TRBD2	TRBJ2-1	.	TRBV7-6
TGTGCCAGCTCACCATTCGCCCAGGGACAAAGCTACGAGCAGTACTTC	CASSPFAQGQSYEQYF	.	TRBJ2-7	.	TRBV18
TGTGCCAGCAGCTTAGAGCTATCCTCCTACAATGAGCAGTTCTTC	CASSLELSSYNEQFF	.	TRBJ2-1	many	TRBV7-9
TGTGCCAACAGCATTGGACCTCTTGGCTATGGCTACACCTTC	CANSIGPLGYGYTF	.	TRBJ1-2	.	TRBV6-2/TRBV6-3
TGTGCCAGCAGTTACCTACCCACCCGATCCTACGAGCAGTACTTC	CASSYLPTRSYEQYF	.	TRBJ2-7	.	TRBV6-2/TRBV6-3
TGTGCCAGCAGTTTGACAGGGGCTTTCAATCAGCCCCAGCATTTT	CASSLTGAFNQPQHF	TRBD1	TRBJ1-5	few	TRBV12-3/TRBV12-4
TGTGCCAGCAGCTTTAGCGCTAGATACCCAGATACGCAGTATTTT	CASSFSARYPDTQYF	.	TRBJ2-3	.	TRBV11-2